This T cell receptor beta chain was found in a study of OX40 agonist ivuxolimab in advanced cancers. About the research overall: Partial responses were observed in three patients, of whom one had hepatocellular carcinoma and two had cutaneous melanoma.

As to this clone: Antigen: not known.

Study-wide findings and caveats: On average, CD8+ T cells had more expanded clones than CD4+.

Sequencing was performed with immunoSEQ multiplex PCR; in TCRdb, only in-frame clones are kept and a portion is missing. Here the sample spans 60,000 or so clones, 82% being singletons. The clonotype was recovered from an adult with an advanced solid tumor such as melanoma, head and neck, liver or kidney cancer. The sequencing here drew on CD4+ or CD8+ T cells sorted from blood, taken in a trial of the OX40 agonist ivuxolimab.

CDR3 coding DNA: TGTGCCACCCGAACTAGCGGAGCCTACGAGCAGTACTTC. This gives the protein CATRTSGAYEQYF. The chain is built from TRBV6-5 and TRBJ2-7; 8 nucleotides agree with TRBD2. Looked up from germline, CDR1 is MNHEY and CDR2 is SVGAGI. The trim removed 10 bases at V and 2 bases at J, leaving 7 bases unmatched. The CDR3 is 13 residues long.